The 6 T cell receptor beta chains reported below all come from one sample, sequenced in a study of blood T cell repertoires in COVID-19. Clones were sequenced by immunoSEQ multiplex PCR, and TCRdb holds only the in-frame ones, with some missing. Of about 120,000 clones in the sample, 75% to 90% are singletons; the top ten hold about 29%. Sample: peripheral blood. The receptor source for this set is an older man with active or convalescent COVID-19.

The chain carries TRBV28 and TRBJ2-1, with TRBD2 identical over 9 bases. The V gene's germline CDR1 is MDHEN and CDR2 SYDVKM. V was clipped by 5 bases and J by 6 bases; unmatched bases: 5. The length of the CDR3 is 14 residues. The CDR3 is CASSPWTSANEQFF. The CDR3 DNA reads TGTGCCAGCAGTCCGTGGACTAGCGCCAATGAGCAGTTCTTC.

The CDR3 DNA is TGTGCCAGTAAGGTCGGGAGAGGCTACACCTTC. It is translated as CASKVGRGYTF. The V and J genes are TRBV19 and TRBJ1-2, with D hard to call. There are 11 residues in the CDR3. CDR1 LNHDA and CDR2 SQIVND come from the germline V gene (reference sequence). With 7 bases removed from V and 8 bases from J, the gap between germline ends came to 11 bases.

Here the CDR3 DNA reads TGTGCCAGCAGTAGGGACAGGGGCAACACTGAAGCTTTCTTT. Residues: CASSRDRGNTEAFF. The V gene is TRBV6-5, the J gene TRBJ1-1, with 10 bases lining up with TRBD1. The germline CDR1 and CDR2 sequences are MNHEY and SVGAGI. Trimming removed 5 bases from V and 2 bases from J; junction bases left unmatched: 2. This CDR3 is 14 amino acids long.

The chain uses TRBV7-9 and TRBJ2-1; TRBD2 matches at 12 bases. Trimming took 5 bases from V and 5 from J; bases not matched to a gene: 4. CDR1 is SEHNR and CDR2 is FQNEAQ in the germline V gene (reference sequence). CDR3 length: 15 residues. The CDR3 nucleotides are TGTGCCAGCAGCGCCGGACTAGCGGGAAACAATGAGCAGTTCTTC. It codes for CASSAGLAGNNEQFF.

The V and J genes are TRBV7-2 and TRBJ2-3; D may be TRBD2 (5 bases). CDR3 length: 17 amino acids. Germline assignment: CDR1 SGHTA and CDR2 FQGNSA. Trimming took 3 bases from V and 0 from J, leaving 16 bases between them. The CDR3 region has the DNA TGTGCCAGCAGCTTCAACGGAGGTTGGGCTAGCACAGATACGCAGTATTTT. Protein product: CASSFNGGWASTDTQYF. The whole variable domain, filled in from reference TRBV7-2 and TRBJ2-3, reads GAGVSQSPSNKVTEKGKDVELRCDPISGHTALYWYRQSLGQGLEFLIYFQGNSAPDKSGLPSDRFSAERTGGSVSTLTIQRTQQEDSAVYLCASSFNGGWASTDTQYFGPGTRLTVL.

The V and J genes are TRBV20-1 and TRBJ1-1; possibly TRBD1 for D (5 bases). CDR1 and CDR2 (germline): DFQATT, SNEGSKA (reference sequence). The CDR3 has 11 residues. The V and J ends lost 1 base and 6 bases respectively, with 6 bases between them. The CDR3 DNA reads TGCAGTGCTAGAGGGGGGGCTGAAGCTTTCTTT. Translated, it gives CSARGGAEAFF.